This TCR beta chain is drawn from a study of shared clonotypes between healthy human individuals. Adult Caucasians living in Nashville, Tennessee made up all of the donors. General study findings and limits: The represented genetic and exposure-history diversity was limited by the small number of donors. What rarefaction showed was incomplete sorted-subset sequencing despite large depth. Non-shared clonotypes had lower generation probabilities than those shared by all four donors.

About this clone itself: Antigen specificity is unknown.

From germline, CDR1 is MNHEY and CDR2 SMNVEV (reference sequence). This CDR3 spans 16 amino acids. V was pared by 5 bases and J by 6 bases, with 11 bases of the junction left unmatched. Using immunoSEQ multiplex PCR, the repertoire was profiled, and TCRdb retains in-frame clones only, with some absent. The repertoire holds some 1.5 million clones, with nearly 99% as singletons. The V gene is TRBV27, the J gene TRBJ2-1; 9 nucleotides agree with TRBD1. The sequence was obtained from a man in his thirties or forties in good health. Sequenced input: naive CD4+ T cells sorted from blood. Subset defined: CD45RA+ positively selected. The CDR3 DNA sequence: TGTGCCAGCAGTGATCCCGGGACAGGGTTTGGCAATGAGCAGTTCTTC. Its protein is CASSDPGTGFGNEQFF.